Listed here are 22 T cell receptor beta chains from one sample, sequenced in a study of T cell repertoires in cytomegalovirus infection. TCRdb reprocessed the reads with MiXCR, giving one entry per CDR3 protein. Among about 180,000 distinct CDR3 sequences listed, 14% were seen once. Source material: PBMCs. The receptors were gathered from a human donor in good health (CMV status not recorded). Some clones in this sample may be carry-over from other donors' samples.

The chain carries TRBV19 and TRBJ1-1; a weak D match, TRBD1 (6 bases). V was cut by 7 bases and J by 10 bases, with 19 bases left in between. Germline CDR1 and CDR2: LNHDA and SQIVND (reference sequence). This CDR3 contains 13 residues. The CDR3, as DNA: TGTGCCAGTACCCTAGACCGGGACACAGGAGCTTTCTTT. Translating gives CASTLDRDTGAFF. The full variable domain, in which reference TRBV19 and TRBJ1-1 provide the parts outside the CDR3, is DGGITQSPKYLFRKEGQNVTLSCEQNLNHDAMYWYRQDPGQGLRLIYYSQIVNDFQKGDIAEGYSVSREKKESFPLTVTSAQKNPTAFYLCASTLDRDTGAFFGQGTRLTVV.

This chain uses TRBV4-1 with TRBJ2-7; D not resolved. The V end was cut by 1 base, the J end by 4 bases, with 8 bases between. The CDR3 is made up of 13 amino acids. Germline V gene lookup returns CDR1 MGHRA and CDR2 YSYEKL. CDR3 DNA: TGCGCCAGCAGCCAAGGTAGTAGTTACGAGCAGTACTTC. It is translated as CASSQGSSYEQYF.

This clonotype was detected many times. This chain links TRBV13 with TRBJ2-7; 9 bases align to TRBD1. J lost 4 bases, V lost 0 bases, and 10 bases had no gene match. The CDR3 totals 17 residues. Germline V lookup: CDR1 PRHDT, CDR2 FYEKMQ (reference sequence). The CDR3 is CASSLGGRTGVSYEQYF. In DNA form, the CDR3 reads TGTGCCAGCAGCTTAGGCGGCCGGACAGGGGTTTCGTACGAGCAGTACTTC. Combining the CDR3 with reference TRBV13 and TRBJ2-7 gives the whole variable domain AAGVIQSPRHLIKEKRETATLKCYPIPRHDTVYWYQQGPGQDPQFLISFYEKMQSDKGSIPDRFSAQQFSDYHSELNMSSLELGDSALYFCASSLGGRTGVSYEQYFGPGTRLTVT.

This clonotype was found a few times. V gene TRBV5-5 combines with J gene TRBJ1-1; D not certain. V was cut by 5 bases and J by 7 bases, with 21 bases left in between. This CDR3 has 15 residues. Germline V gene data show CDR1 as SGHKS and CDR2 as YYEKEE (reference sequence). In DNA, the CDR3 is TGTGCCAGCAGTTATCAGATCGACTGGGCGGGTGAAGCTTTCTTT. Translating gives CASSYQIDWAGEAFF.

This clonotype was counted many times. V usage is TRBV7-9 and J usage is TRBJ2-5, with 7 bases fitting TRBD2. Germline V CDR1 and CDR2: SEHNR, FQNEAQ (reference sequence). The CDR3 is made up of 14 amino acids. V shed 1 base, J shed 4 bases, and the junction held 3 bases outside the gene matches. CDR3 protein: CASSLEASGETQYF. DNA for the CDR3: TGTGCCAGCAGCTTAGAAGCTAGCGGAGAGACCCAGTACTTC.

This chain's CDR3 is CASKLAGGLYNEQFF. CDR3 sequence (DNA): TGTGCCAGCAAACTAGCGGGGGGATTATACAATGAGCAGTTCTTC. The chain combines TRBV19 with TRBJ2-1, with 12 bases identical to TRBD2. V lost 9 bases, J lost 4 bases, and 7 bases stayed unmatched. In germline, CDR1 is LNHDA, CDR2 SQIVND (reference sequence). CDR3 size: 15 residues.

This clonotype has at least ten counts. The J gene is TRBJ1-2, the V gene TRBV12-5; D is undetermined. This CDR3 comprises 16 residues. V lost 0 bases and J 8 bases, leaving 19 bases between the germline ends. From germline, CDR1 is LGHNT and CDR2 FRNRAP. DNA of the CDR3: TGTGCTAGTGGTTTGGTATCGGCTTATTTATTAGAGGGCTACACCTTC. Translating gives CASGLVSAYLLEGYTF.

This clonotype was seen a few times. The CDR3 DNA follows: TGCAGCGTTGAAGACCCACGGACAGGGGGCGAGATCGATGAGCAGTTCTTC. Protein sequence: CSVEDPRTGGEIDEQFF. This chain connects TRBV29-1 to TRBJ2-1, with 11 nucleotides matching TRBD1. This CDR3 has 17 residues. In germline, CDR1 is SQVTM, CDR2 ANQGSEA. With V trimmed by 0 bases and J by 8 bases, 12 bases remained unmatched.

The CDR3: CASQDPRGAYEQYF. The CDR3 nucleotides are TGTGCCAGCCAGGATCCCAGGGGCGCCTACGAGCAGTACTTC. This chain uses TRBV10-3 with TRBJ2-7, with a weak D call TRBD1 (6 bases). In germline, CDR1 is ENHRY, CDR2 SYGVKD. The CDR3 extends over 14 amino acids. The V and J ends lost 10 bases and 2 bases respectively, with 18 bases between them.

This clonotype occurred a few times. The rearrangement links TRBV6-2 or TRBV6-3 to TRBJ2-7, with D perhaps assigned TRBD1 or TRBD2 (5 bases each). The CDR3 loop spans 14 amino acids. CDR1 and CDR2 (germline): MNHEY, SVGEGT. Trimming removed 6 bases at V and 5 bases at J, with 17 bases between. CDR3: CASSLRGQWDEQYF. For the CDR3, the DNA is TGTGCCAGCAGCCTCCGGGGCCAATGGGACGAGCAGTACTTC.

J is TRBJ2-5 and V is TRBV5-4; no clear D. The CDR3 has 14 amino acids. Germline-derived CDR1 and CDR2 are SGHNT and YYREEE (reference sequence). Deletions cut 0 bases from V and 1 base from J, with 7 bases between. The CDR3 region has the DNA TGTGCCAGCAGCTTGGAGGCAGCCCAAGAGACCCAGTACTTC. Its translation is CASSLEAAQETQYF.

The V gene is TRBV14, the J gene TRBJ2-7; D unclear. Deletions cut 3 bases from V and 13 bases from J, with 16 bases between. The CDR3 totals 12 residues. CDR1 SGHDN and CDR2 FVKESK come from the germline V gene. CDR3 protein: CASSQYQVQLYF. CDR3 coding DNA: TGTGCCAGCAGCCAGTACCAGGTTCAACTTTACTTC.

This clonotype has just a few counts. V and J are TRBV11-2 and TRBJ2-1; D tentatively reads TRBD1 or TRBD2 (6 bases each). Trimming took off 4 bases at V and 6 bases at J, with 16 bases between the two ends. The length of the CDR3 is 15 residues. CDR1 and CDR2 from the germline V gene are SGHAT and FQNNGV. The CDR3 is CASSSTGALGNEQFF. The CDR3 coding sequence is TGTGCCAGCAGCTCGACGGGGGCGCTTGGCAATGAGCAGTTCTTC.

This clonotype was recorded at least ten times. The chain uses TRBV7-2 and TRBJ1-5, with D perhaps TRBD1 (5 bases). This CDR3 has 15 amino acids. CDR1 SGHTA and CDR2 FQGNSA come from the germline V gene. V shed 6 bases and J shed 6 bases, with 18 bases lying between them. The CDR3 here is CASSLRGGSSQPQHF. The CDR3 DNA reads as TGTGCCAGCAGTTTACGCGGGGGATCGAGTCAGCCCCAGCATTTT.

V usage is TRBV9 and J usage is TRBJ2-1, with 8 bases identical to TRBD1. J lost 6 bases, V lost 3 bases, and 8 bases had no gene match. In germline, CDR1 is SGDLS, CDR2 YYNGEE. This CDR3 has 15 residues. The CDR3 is CASSGQGALGNEQFF. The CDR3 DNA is TGTGCCAGCAGCGGTCAGGGGGCGCTCGGCAATGAGCAGTTCTTC.

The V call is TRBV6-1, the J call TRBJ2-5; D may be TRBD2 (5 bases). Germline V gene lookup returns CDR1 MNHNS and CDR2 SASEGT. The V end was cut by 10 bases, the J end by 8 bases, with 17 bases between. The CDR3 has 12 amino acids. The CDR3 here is CATRRQPGTQYF. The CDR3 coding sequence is TGTGCCACTAGACGGCAGCCGGGAACCCAGTACTTC.

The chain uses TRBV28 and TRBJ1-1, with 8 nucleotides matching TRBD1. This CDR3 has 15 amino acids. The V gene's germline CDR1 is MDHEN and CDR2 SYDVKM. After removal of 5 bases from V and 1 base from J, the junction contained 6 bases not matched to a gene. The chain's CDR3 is CASSDRQGRNTEAFF. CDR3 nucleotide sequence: TGTGCCAGCAGTGATCGACAGGGGAGGAACACTGAAGCTTTCTTT.

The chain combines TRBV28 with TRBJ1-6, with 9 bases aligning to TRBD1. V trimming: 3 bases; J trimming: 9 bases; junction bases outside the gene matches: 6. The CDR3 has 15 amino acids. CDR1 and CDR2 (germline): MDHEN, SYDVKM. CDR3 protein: CASSFDRGTGSPLHF. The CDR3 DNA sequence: TGTGCCAGCAGTTTCGACAGGGGGACCGGTTCACCCCTCCACTTT.

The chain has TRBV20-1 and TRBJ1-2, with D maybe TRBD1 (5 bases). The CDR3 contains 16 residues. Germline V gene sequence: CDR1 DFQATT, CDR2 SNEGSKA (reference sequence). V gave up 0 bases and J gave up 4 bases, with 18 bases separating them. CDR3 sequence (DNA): TGCAGTGCTAGAGATCTTAGGCCGGGGACGGTCTATGGCTACACCTTC. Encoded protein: CSARDLRPGTVYGYTF.

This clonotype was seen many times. The CDR3 is CASSLVRSGRLHF. The CDR3 DNA sequence: TGTGCCAGCAGCTTAGTTAGGTCAGGAAGGCTCCACTTT. V gene TRBV7-2 combines with J gene TRBJ1-6; no reliable D call. V was pared by 1 base and J by 16 bases, with 14 bases between. Per germline, CDR1 SGHTA and CDR2 FQGNSA. This CDR3 is built from 13 residues.

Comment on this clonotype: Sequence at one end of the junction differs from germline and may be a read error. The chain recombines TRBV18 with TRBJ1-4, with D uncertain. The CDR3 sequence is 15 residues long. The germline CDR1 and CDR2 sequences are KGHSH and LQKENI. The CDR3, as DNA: TGTGTCAGCTCACCACGGGCAGATCAGAATGAAAAACTGTTTTTT. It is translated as CVSSPRADQNEKLFF.

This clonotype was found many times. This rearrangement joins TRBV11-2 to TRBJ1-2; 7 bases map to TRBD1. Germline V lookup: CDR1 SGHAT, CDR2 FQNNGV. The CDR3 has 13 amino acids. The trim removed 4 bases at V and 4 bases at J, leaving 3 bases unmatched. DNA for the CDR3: TGTGCCAGCAGCTCCCGACAGGGCTATGGCTACACCTTC. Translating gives CASSSRQGYGYTF.